This TCR beta chain comes out of a study of shared clonotypes between healthy human individuals. Study-level information: For every donor, three CD4 naive, three CD4 memory, two CD8 naive and one CD8 memory plates were used.

There are 13 residues in the CDR3. Trimming shortened V by 4 bases and J by 4 bases, and 9 bases separated the two germline ends. CDR1 is SGHKS and CDR2 is YYEKEE in the germline V gene (reference sequence). The authors split each subset's genomic DNA evenly across several immunoSEQ plates. Original methodology: Filtering was not the same, since immunoSEQ gave junction-only sequences without quality scores. This table comes from immunoSEQ multiplex PCR, and its TCRdb copy is limited to in-frame clones, with some not included. That table furnishes V, J and clone size, whereas the DNA furnished D and trimming. This table has about 2.3 million clones, approximately 95% appearing once.

The source of this sequence is a young man in good health. Some clones in this sample may be carry-over from other donors' samples. The sequenced sample was naive CD4+ T cells from PBMCs. As to subset: CD45RA+ positively selected. V and J are TRBV5-5 and TRBJ1-3; D is unclear. For the CDR3, the DNA is TGTGCCAGCAGCCAGGTGGGGGGAAACACCATATATTTT. Residues: CASSQVGGNTIYF.